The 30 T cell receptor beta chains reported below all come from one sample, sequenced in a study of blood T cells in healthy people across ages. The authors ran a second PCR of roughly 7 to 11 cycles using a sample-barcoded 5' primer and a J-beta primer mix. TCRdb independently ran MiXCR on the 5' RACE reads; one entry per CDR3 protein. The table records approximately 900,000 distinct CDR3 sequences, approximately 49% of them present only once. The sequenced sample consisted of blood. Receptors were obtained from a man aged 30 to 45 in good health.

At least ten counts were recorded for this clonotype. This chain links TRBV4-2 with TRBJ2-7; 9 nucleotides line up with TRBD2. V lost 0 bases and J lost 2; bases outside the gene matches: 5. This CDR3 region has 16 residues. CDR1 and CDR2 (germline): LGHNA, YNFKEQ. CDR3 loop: CASSQDSQRGAYEQYF. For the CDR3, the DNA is TGTGCCAGCAGCCAAGACTCCCAGCGGGGGGCCTACGAGCAGTACTTC.

CDR3 nucleotides: TGTGCCATCACCAAAGGACAGGAGAACACTGAAGCTTTCTTT. Its protein product is CAITKGQENTEAFF. The chain recombines TRBV10-3 with TRBJ1-1; TRBD1 matches at 7 bases. Losses at the gene ends were 7 bases for V and 1 base for J; bases not matched to a gene: 6. The CDR3 sequence is 14 residues long. CDR1 and CDR2 (germline): ENHRY, SYGVKD.

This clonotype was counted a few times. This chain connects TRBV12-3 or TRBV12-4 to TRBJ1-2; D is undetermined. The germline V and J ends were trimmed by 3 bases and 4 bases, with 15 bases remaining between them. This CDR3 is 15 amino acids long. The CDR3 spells CASSLSQAEPYGYTF. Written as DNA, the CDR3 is TGTGCCAGCAGTTTGAGTCAGGCCGAACCCTATGGCTACACCTTC.

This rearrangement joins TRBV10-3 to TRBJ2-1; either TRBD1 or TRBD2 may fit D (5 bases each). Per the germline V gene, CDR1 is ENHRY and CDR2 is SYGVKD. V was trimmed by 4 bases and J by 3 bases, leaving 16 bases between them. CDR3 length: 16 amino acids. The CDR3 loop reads CAISVIDSGLYNEQFF. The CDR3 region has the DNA TGTGCCATCAGTGTGATCGATTCGGGGCTCTACAATGAGCAGTTCTTC.

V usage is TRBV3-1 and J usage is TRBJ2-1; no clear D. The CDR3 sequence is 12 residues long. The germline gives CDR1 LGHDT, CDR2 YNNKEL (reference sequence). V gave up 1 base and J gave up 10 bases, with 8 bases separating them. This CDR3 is CASSQAALEQFF. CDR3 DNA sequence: TGTGCCAGCAGCCAAGCGGCGCTAGAGCAGTTCTTC.

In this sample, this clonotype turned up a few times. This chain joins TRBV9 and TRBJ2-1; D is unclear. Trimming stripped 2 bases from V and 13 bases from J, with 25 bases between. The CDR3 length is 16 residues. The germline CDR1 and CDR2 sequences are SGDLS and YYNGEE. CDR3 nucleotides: TGTGCCAGCAGCGTGCCTCGGCAGGCCCTCCTCAATGGACAGTTCTTC. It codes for CASSVPRQALLNGQFF. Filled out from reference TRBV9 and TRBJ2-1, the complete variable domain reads DSGVTQTPKHLITATGQRVTLRCSPRSGDLSVYWYQQSLDQGLQFLIQYYNGEERAKGNILERFSAQQFPDLHSELNLSSLELGDSALYFCASSVPRQALLNGQFFGPGTRLTVL.

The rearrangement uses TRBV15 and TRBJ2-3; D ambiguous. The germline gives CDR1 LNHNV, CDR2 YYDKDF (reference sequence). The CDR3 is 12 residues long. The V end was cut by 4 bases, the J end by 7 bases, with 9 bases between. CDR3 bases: TGTGCCACCAGCATAAAAGGGAATACGCAGTATTTT. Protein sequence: CATSIKGNTQYF.

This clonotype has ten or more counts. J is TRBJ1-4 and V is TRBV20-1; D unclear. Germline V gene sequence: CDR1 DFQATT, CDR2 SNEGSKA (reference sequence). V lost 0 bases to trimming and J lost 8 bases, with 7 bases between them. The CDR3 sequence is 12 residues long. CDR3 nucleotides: TGCAGTGCTAGAGATAGTCGCGAAAAACTGTTTTTT. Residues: CSARDSREKLFF.

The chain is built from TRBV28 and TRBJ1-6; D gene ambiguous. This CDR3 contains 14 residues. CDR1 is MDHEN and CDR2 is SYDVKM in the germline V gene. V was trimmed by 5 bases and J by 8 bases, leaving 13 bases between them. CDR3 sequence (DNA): TGTGCCAGCAGTCTCGGGAGTAGTTATTCACCCCTCCACTTT. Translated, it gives CASSLGSSYSPLHF.

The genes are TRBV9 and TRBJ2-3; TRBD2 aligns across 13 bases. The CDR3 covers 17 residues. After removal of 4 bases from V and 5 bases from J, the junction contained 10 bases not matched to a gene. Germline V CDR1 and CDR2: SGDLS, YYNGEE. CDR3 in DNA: TGTGCCAGCAGCCTCCGAGGGACTAGCGGGGAAGGAGATACGCAGTATTTT. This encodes CASSLRGTSGEGDTQYF.

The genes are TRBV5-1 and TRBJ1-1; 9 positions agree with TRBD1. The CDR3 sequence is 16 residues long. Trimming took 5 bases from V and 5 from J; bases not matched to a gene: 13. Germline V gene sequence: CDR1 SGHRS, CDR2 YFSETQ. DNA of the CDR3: TGCGCCAGCAGGACGACAGGGGGGTTCGTGAGTACTGAAGCTTTCTTT. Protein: CASRTTGGFVSTEAFF.

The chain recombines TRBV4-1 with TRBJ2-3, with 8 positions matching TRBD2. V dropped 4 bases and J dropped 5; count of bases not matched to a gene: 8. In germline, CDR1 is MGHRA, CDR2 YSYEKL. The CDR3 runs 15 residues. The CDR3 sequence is CASSPGLASGDTQYF. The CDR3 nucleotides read TGCGCCAGCAGCCCTGGACTAGCCTCTGGAGATACGCAGTATTTT.

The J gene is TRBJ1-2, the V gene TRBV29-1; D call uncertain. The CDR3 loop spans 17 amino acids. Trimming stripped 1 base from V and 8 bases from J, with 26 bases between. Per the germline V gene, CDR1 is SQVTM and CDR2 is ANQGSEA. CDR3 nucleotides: TGCAGCGTTGAAGGGGAAGAGGGAGCCGGGATATATGGAGGCTACACCTTC. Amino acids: CSVEGEEGAGIYGGYTF. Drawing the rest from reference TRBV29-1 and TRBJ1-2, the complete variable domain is SAVISQKPSRDICQRGTSLTIQCQVDSQVTMMFWYRQQPGQSLTLIATANQGSEATYESGFVIDKFPISRPNLTFSTLTVSNMSPEDSSIYLCSVEGEEGAGIYGGYTFGSGTRLTVV.

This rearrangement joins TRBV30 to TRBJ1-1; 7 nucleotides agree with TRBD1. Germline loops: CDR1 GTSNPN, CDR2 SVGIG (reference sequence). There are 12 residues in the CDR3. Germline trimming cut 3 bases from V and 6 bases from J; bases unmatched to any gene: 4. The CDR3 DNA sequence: TGTGCCTGGAGCGACAGGGAGGCTGAAGCTTTCTTT. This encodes CAWSDREAEAFF.

CDR3 residues: CASSQPPGTGNTGELFF. CDR3 DNA: TGCGCCAGCAGCCAGCCCCCCGGGACAGGGAACACCGGGGAGCTGTTTTTT. The chain joins TRBV4-1 to TRBJ2-2, with 8 bases matching TRBD1. V trimming: 3 bases; J trimming: 1 base; junction bases outside the gene matches: 7. This CDR3 has 17 amino acids. Looked up from germline, CDR1 is MGHRA and CDR2 is YSYEKL.

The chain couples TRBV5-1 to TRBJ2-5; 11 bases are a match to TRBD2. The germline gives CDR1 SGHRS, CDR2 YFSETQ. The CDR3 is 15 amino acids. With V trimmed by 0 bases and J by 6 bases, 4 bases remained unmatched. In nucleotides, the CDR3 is TGCGCCAGCAGCTTGGTTCTAGCGGGGGGAAAGACCCAGTACTTC. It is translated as CASSLVLAGGKTQYF.

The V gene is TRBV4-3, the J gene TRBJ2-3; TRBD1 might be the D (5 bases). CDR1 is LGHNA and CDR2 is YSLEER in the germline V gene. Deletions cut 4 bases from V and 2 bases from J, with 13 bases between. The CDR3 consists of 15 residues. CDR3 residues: CASSPQGGITDTQYF. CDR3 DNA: TGCGCCAGCAGCCCCCAGGGTGGCATCACAGATACGCAGTATTTT.

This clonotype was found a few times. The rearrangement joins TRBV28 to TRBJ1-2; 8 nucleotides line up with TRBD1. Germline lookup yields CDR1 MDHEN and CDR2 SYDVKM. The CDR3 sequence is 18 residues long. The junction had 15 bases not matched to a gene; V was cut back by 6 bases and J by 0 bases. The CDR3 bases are TGTGCCAGCAGCTACCCCGGGACAGGAGAAAGAGCTAACTATGGCTACACCTTC. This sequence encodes CASSYPGTGERANYGYTF.

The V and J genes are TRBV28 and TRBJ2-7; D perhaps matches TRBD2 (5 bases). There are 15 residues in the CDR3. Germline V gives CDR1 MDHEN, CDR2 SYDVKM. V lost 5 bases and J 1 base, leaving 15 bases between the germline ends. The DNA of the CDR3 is TGTGCCAGCAGTCCCCCGGGAATTCGGTCCTACGAGCAGTACTTC. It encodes CASSPPGIRSYEQYF.

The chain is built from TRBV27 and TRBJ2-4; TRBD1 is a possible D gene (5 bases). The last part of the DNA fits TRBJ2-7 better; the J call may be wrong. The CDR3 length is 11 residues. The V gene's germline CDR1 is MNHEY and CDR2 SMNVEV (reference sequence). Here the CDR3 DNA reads TGTGCCAGCAATGCAGGGAACGAGCAGTACTTC. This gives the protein CASNAGNEQYF.

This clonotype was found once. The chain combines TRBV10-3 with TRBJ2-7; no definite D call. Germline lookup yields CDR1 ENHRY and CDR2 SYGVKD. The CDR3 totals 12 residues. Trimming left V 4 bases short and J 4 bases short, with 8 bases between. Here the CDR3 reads CAISGPDYEQYF. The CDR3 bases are TGTGCCATCAGTGGGCCGGATTACGAGCAGTACTTC.

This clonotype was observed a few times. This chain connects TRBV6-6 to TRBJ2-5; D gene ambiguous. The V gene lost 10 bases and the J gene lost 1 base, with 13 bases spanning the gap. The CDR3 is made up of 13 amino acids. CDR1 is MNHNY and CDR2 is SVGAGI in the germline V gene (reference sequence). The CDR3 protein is CATCWGSQETQYF. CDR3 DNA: TGTGCCACCTGCTGGGGATCCCAAGAGACCCAGTACTTC.

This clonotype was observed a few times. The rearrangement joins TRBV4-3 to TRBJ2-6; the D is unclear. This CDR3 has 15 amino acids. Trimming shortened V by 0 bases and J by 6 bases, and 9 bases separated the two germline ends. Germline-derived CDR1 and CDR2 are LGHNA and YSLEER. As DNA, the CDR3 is TGCGCCAGCAGCCAAGATGGTACAGAGGCCAACGTCCTGACTTTC. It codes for CASSQDGTEANVLTF.

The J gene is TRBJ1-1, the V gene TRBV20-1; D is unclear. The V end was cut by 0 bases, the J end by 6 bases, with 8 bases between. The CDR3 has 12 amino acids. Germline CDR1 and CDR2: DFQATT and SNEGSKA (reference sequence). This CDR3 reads CSARDQTAEAFF. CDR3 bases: TGCAGTGCTAGAGATCAAACAGCTGAAGCTTTCTTT.

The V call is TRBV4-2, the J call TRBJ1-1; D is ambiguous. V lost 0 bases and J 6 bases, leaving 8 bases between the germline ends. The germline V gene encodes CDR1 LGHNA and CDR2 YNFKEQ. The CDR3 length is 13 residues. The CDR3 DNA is TGTGCCAGCAGCCAAGACCATTCAGCTGAAGCTTTCTTT. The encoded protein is CASSQDHSAEAFF.

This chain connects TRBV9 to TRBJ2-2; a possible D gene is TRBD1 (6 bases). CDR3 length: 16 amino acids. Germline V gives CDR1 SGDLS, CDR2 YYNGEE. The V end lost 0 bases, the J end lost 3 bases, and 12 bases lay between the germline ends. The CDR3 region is CASSVEWTAHTGELFF. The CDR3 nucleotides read TGTGCCAGCAGCGTAGAGTGGACAGCACACACCGGGGAGCTGTTTTTT.

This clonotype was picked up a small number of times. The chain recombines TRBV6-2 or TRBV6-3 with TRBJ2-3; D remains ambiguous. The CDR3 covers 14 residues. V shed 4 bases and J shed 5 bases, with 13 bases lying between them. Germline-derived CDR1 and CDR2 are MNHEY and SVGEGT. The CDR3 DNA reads TGTGCCAGCAGTTTCCCGCTTCCGCGAGATACGCAGTATTTT. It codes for CASSFPLPRDTQYF.

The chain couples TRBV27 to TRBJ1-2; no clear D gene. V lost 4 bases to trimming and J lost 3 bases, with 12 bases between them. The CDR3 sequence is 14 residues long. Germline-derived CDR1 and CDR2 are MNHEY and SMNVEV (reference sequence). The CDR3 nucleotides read TGTGCCAGCAGTTCACCGTCTAGGGACTATGGCTACACCTTC. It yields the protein CASSSPSRDYGYTF.

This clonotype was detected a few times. CDR3 protein: CASSLETGGHQETQYF. The DNA of the CDR3 is TGTGCCAGCAGCTTAGAAACAGGGGGCCACCAAGAGACCCAGTACTTC. The chain combines TRBV7-9 with TRBJ2-5; TRBD1 matches 9 bases. The CDR3 runs 16 residues. CDR1 is SEHNR and CDR2 is FQNEAQ in the germline V gene (reference sequence). V shed 1 base and J 0 bases; nucleotides not matched to a gene: 3.

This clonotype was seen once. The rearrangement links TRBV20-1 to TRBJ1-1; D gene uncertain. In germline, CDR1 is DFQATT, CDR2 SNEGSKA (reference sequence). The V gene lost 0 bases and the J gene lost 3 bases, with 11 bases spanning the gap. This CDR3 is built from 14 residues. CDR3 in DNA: TGCAGTGCTAGAGATGTCAGGTCTGACACTGAAGCTTTCTTT. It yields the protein CSARDVRSDTEAFF.